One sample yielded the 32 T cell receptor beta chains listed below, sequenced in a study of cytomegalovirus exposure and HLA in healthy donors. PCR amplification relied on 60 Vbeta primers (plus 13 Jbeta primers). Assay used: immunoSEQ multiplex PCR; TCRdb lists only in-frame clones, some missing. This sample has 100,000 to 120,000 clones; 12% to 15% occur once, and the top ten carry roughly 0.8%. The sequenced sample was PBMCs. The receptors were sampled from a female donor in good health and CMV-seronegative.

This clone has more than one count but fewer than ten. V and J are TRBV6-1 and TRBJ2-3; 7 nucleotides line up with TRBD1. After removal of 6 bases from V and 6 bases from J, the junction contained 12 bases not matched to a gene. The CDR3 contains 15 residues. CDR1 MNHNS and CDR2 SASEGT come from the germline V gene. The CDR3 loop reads CASRTGTEVFDTQYF. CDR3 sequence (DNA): TGTGCCAGCAGGACCGGGACAGAAGTTTTTGATACGCAGTATTTT.

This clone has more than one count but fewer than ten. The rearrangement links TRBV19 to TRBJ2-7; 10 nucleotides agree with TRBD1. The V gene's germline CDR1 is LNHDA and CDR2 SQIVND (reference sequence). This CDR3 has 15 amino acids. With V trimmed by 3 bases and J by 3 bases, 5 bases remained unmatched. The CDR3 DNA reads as TGTGCCAGTAGTATCCCGGGACAGGGGAACTACGAGCAGTACTTC. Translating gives CASSIPGQGNYEQYF.

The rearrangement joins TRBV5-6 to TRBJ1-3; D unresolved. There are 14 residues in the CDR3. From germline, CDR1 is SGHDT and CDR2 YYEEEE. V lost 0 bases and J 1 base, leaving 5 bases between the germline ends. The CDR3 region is CASSLEPSGNTIYF. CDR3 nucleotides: TGTGCCAGCAGCTTGGAGCCTTCTGGAAACACCATATATTTT. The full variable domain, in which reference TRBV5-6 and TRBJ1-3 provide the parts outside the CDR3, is DAGVTQSPTHLIKTRGQQVTLRCSPKSGHDTVSWYQQALGQGPQFIFQYYEEEERQRGNFPDRFSGHQFPNYSSELNVNALLLGDSALYLCASSLEPSGNTIYFGEGSWLTVV.

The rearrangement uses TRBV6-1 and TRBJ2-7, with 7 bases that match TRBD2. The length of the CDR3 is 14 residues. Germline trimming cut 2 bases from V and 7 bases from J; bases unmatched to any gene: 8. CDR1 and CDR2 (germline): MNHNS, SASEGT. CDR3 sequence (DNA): TGTGCCAGCAGTGAACAGCGGGATTCGCGAGAGCAGTACTTC. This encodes CASSEQRDSREQYF.

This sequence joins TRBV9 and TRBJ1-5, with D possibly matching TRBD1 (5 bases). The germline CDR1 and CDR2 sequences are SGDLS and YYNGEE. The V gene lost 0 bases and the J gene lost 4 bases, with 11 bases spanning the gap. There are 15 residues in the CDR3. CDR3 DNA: TGTGCCAGCAGCGTAGGATCAGGGAGGAATCAGCCCCAGCATTTT. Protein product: CASSVGSGRNQPQHF.

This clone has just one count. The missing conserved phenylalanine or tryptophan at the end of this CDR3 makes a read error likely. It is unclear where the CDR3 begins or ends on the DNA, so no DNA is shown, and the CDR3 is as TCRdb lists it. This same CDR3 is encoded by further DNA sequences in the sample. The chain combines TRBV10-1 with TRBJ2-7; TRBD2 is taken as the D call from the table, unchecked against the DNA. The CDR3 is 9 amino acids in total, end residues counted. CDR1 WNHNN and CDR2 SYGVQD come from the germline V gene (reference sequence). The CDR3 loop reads CASSECETI.

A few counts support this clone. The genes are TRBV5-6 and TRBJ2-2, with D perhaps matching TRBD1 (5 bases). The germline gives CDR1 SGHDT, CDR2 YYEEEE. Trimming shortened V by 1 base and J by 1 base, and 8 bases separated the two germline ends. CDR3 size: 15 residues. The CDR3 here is CASSLSQGNTGELFF. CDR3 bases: TGTGCCAGCAGCTTGAGTCAGGGGAACACCGGGGAGCTGTTTTTT. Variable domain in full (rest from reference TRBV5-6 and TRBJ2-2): DAGVTQSPTHLIKTRGQQVTLRCSPKSGHDTVSWYQQALGQGPQFIFQYYEEEERQRGNFPDRFSGHQFPNYSSELNVNALLLGDSALYLCASSLSQGNTGELFFGEGSRLTVL.

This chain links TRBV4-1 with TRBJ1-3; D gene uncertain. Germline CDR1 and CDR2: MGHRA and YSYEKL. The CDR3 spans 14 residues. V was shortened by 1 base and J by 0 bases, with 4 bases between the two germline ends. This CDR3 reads CASSQALSGNTIYF. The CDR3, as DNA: TGCGCCAGCAGCCAAGCCCTCTCTGGAAACACCATATATTTT.

As DNA, the CDR3 is TGTGCCAGCAGCGTTAGGAAAACGGGAGACGAGCAGTACTTC. Amino acid sequence: CASSVRKTGDEQYF. The J gene is TRBJ2-7, the V gene TRBV21-1; the table's D call, TRBD2, has no DNA check behind it. TRBV21-1 is designated a pseudogene. The CDR3 is 14 amino acids.

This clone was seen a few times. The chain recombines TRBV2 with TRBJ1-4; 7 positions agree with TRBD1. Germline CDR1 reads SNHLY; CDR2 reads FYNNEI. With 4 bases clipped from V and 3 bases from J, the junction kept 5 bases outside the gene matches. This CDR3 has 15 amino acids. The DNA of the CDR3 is TGTGCCAGCAGTGGGGACGACAGGGCTAATGAAAAACTGTTTTTT. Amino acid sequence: CASSGDDRANEKLFF.

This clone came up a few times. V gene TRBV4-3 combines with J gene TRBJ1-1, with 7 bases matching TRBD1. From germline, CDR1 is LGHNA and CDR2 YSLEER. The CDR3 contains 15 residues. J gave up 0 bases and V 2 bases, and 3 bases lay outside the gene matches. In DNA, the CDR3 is TGCGCCAGCAGCCAAATGACAGGGATGAACACTGAAGCTTTCTTT. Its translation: CASSQMTGMNTEAFF.

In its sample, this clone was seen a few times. CDR3 sequence (DNA): TGTGCCAGCAGGCCTCGACGGGACACTGAAGCTTTCTTT. Its protein is CASRPRRDTEAFF. The chain carries TRBV6-5 and TRBJ1-1; D gene unclear. The V end lost 6 bases, the J end lost 3 bases, and 11 bases lay between the germline ends. This CDR3 spans 13 amino acids. Germline CDR1 reads MNHEY; CDR2 reads SVGAGI.

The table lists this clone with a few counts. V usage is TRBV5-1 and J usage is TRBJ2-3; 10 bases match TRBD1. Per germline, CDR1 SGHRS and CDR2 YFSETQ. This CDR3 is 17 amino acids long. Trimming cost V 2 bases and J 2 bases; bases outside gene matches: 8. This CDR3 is CASSFLRTGGNTDTQYF. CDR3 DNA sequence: TGCGCCAGCAGCTTCCTCAGGACAGGGGGAAACACAGATACGCAGTATTTT.

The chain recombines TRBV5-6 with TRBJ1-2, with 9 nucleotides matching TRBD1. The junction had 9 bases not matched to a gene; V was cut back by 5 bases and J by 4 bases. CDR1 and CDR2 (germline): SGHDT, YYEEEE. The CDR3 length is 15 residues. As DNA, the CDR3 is TGTGCCAGCAGAATCAACAGGGGGCTTGTCTATGGCTACACCTTC. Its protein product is CASRINRGLVYGYTF.

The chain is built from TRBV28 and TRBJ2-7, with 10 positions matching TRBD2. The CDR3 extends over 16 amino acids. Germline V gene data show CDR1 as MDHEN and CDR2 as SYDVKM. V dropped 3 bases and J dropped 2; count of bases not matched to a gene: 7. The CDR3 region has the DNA TGTGCCAGCAGTTTCGGGTCTAGCGGGAGCCCCTACGAGCAGTACTTC. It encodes CASSFGSSGSPYEQYF.

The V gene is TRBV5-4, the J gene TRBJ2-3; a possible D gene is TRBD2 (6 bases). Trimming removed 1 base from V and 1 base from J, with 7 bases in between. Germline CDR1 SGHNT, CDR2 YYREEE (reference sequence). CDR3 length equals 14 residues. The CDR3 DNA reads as TGTGCCAGCAGCTTGTGGGGGGGCACAGATACGCAGTATTTT. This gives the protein CASSLWGGTDTQYF.

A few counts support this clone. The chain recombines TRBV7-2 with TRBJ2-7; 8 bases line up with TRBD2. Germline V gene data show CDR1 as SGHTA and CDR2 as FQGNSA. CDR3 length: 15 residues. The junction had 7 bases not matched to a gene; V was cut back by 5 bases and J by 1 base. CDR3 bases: TGTGCCAGCAGCGATGTAGCGGGGACTTCCTACGAGCAGTACTTC. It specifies CASSDVAGTSYEQYF.

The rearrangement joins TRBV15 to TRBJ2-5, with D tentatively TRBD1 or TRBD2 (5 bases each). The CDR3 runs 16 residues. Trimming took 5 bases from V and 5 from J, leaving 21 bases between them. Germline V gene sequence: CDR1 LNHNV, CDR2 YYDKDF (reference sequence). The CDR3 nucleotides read TGTGCCACCAGCGGAGGTTCGACTCAGGCAGGGGAGACCCAGTACTTC. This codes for CATSGGSTQAGETQYF.

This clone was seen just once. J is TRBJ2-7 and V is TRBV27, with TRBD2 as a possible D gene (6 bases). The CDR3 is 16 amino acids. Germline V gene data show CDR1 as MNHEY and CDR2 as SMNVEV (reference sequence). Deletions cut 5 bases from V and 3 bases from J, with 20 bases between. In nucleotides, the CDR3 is TGTGCCAGCAGTCTAACTCTTTTTGGAGGGTTCTACGAGCAGTACTTC. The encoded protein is CASSLTLFGGFYEQYF.

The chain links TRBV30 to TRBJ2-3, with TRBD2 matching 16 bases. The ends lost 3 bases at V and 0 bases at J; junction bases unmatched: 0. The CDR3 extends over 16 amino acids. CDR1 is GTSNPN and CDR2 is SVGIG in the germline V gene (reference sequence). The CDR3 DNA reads TGTGCCTGGAGGGGACTAGCGGGGGGGAGCACAGATACGCAGTATTTT. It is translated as CAWRGLAGGSTDTQYF.

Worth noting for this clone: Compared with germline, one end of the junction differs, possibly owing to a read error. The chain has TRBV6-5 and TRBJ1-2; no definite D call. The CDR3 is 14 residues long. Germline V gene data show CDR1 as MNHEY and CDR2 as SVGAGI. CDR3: CASSWKLANYGYPF. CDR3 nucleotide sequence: TGTGCCAGCAGTTGGAAATTAGCTAACTATGGCTACCCCTTC.

The CDR3 DNA sequence: TGTGCCAGCAGCCATCTTTCGGGGGGCTATGGCTACACCTTC. Amino acids: CASSHLSGGYGYTF. The chain links TRBV5-6 to TRBJ1-2; maybe TRBD1 (5 bases). This CDR3 region has 14 residues. V was pared by 4 bases and J by 4 bases, with 14 bases between. Germline V gene sequence: CDR1 SGHDT, CDR2 YYEEEE.

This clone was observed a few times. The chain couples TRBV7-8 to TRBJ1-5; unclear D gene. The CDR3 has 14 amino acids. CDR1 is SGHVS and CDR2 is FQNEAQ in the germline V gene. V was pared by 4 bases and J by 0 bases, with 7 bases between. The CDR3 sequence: CASSSDNSNQPQHF. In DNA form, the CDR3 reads TGTGCCAGCAGCTCAGACAATAGCAATCAGCCCCAGCATTTT.

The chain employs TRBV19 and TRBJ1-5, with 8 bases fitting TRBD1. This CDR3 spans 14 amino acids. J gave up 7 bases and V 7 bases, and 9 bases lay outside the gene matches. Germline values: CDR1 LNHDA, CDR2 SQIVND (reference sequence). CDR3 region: CASTPTGAEQPQHF. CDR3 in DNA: TGTGCCAGTACCCCGACAGGGGCGGAACAGCCCCAGCATTTT. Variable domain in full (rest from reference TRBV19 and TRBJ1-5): DGGITQSPKYLFRKEGQNVTLSCEQNLNHDAMYWYRQDPGQGLRLIYYSQIVNDFQKGDIAEGYSVSREKKESFPLTVTSAQKNPTAFYLCASTPTGAEQPQHFGDGTRLSIL.

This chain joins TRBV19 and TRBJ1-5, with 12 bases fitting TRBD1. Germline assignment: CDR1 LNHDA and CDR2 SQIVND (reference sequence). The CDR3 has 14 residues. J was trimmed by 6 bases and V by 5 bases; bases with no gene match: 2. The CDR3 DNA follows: TGTGCCAGTAGTGGGACAGGGGGCCTTCAGCCCCAGCATTTT. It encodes CASSGTGGLQPQHF.

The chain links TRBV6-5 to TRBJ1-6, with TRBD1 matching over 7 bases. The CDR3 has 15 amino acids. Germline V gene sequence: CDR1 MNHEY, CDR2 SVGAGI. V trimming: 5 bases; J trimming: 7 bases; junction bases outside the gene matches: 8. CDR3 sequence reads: CASSPDRVRNSPLHF. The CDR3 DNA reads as TGTGCCAGCAGTCCCGACAGGGTGAGGAATTCACCCCTCCACTTT.

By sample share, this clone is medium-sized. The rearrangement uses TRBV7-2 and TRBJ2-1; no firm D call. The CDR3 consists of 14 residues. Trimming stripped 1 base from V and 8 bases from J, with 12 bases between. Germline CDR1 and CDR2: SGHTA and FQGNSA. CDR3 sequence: CASSLVLAQHEQFF. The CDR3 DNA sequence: TGTGCCAGCAGCTTAGTTTTAGCCCAGCATGAGCAGTTCTTC. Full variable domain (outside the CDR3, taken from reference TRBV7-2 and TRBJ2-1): GAGVSQSPSNKVTEKGKDVELRCDPISGHTALYWYRQSLGQGLEFLIYFQGNSAPDKSGLPSDRFSAERTGGSVSTLTIQRTQQEDSAVYLCASSLVLAQHEQFFGPGTRLTVL.

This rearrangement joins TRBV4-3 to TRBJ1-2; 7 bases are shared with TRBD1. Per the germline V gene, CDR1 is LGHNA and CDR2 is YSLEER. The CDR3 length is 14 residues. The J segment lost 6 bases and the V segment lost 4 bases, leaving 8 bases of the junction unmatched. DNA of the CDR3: TGCGCCAGCAGCCGGCTTGGACAGGCCGATGGCTACACCTTC. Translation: CASSRLGQADGYTF.

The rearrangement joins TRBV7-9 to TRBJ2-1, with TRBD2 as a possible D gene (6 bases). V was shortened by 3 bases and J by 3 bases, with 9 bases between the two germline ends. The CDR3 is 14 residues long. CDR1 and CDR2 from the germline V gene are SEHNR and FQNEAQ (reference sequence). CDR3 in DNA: TGTGCCAGCAGCTTGGCGGGACGCTACAATGAGCAGTTCTTC. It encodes CASSLAGRYNEQFF.

Here the CDR3 reads CASSNRPYEQYF. The CDR3 bases are TGTGCCAGCAGTAACAGACCGTACGAGCAGTACTTC. The chain recombines TRBV6-5 with TRBJ2-7, with D hard to call. Trimming cost V 5 bases and J 4 bases, with 9 bases left between them. Germline V gene sequence: CDR1 MNHEY, CDR2 SVGAGI. The CDR3 loop spans 12 amino acids.

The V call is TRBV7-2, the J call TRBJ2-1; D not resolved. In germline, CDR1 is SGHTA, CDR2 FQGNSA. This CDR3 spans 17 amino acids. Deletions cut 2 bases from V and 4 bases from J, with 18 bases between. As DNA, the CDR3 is TGTGCCAGCAGCTTATCAAGCAAGTTTTCCCTTTACAATGAGCAGTTCTTC. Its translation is CASSLSSKFSLYNEQFF.

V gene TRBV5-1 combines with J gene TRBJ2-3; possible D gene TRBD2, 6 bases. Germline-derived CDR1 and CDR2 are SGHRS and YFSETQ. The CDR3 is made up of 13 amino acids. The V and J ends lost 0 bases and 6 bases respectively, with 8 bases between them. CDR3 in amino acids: CASSLAGEDTQYF. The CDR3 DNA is TGCGCCAGCAGCTTGGCGGGGGAGGATACGCAGTATTTT.